Presented here are 26 T cell receptor beta chains from one specimen sequenced in a study of blood T cell repertoires in COVID-19. Measured with immunoSEQ multiplex PCR; TCRdb has only the in-frame clones, and not every one. The sample comprises roughly 57,000 clones, roughly 90% of which are singletons, and more than 15% rests with the top ten. Sequenced sample: peripheral blood. The receptors were gathered from a human donor in a cohort sampled during active COVID-19.

The rearrangement uses TRBV6-6 and TRBJ1-5; D might be TRBD1 (6 bases). Looked up from germline, CDR1 is MNHNY and CDR2 is SVGAGI (reference sequence). Trimming stripped 6 bases from V and 2 bases from J, with 14 bases between. CDR3 length equals 15 residues. The CDR3 is CASRRGGDGNQPQHF. The CDR3, as DNA: TGTGCCAGCAGGAGGGGGGGTGACGGCAATCAGCCCCAGCATTTT.

The chain carries TRBV3-1 (or the pseudogene TRBV3-2) and TRBJ2-1; 8 nucleotides align to TRBD1. The CDR3 sequence is 16 residues long. Germline V gene data show CDR1 as LGHDT and CDR2 as YNNKEL (reference sequence). Trimming removed 1 base from V and 7 bases from J; junction bases left unmatched: 9. The CDR3 bases are TGTGCCAGCAGCCAAGTGAGAGGGACAGGTAAGAATGAGCAGTTCTTC. Translation gives CASSQVRGTGKNEQFF.

The V call is TRBV7-6, the J call TRBJ2-1; TRBD2 matches 14 bases. This CDR3 contains 17 residues. The V and J ends lost 4 bases and 1 base, in that order; junction bases with no gene match: 3. Germline V CDR1 and CDR2: SGHVS, FNYEAQ. This CDR3 reads CASSSRLAGGSYNEQFF. CDR3 in DNA: TGTGCCAGCAGCTCCCGACTAGCGGGGGGGTCCTACAATGAGCAGTTCTTC.

The rearrangement joins TRBV6-5 to TRBJ1-1; a weak D match, TRBD1 (5 bases). Trimming pared 8 bases from V and 2 bases from J, leaving 15 bases between. The CDR3 spans 14 residues. Germline CDR1 MNHEY, CDR2 SVGAGI. The CDR3, as DNA: TGTGCCAGCCAGTTCACCCAGGGTAACACTGAAGCTTTCTTT. It specifies CASQFTQGNTEAFF.

J is TRBJ2-5 and V is TRBV9; TRBD2 is a possible D gene (6 bases). The germline V and J ends were trimmed by 4 bases and 0 bases, with 10 bases remaining between them. Germline V CDR1 and CDR2: SGDLS, YYNGEE. The CDR3 covers 14 residues. The CDR3 bases are TGTGCCAGCAGCCCTGCGGGGTACCAAGAGACCCAGTACTTC. Protein: CASSPAGYQETQYF.

The gene calls are TRBV18 and TRBJ2-2, with D maybe TRBD1 (5 bases). The CDR3 is 14 amino acids. The germline V gene encodes CDR1 KGHSH and CDR2 LQKENI. Trimming took off 2 bases at V and 4 bases at J, with 8 bases between the two ends. This chain's CDR3 is CASSPIQATGELFF. The CDR3, as DNA: TGTGCCAGCTCACCAATACAGGCCACCGGGGAGCTGTTTTTT.

The chain links TRBV5-4 to TRBJ1-1; D gene unclear. The CDR3 spans 16 residues. From germline, CDR1 is SGHNT and CDR2 YYREEE (reference sequence). Between the trimmed V and J ends, which lost 3 bases and 2 bases, there was a span of 17 bases. This chain's CDR3 is CASSSPLGSHNTEAFF. In nucleotides, the CDR3 is TGTGCCAGCAGCTCTCCCCTAGGATCACACAACACTGAAGCTTTCTTT.

Here the CDR3 reads CASSEAIPRAVSNQPQHF. DNA of the CDR3: TGTGCCAGCAGTGAAGCGATCCCCCGCGCCGTGAGCAATCAGCCCCAGCATTTT. The chain links TRBV6-1 to TRBJ1-5; D call uncertain. Germline V CDR1 and CDR2: MNHNS, SASEGT. This CDR3 is 18 amino acids long. V lost 0 bases to trimming and J lost 1 base, with 16 bases between them.

The J gene is TRBJ1-6, the V gene TRBV6-5; D not resolved. In germline, CDR1 is MNHEY, CDR2 SVGAGI. Trimming left V 6 bases short and J 8 bases short, with 17 bases between. The CDR3 runs 15 residues. CDR3 nucleotides: TGTGCCAGCAGGAAGTTTATTTCAGTCGATTCACCCCTCCACTTT. Its translation is CASRKFISVDSPLHF.

The rearrangement joins TRBV9 to TRBJ2-1; 11 bases fit TRBD2. Germline V gene sequence: CDR1 SGDLS, CDR2 YYNGEE. Unmatched junction bases numbered 15, after V lost 4 bases and J lost 3 bases. This CDR3 has 19 residues. CDR3 loop: CASSPRPGRGLADYNEQFF. The CDR3 DNA sequence: TGTGCCAGCAGCCCCAGGCCGGGGAGGGGACTAGCGGACTACAATGAGCAGTTCTTC.

This clone was detected only a few times. The rearrangement uses TRBV6-2 or TRBV6-3 and TRBJ1-6; 7 bases are shared with TRBD1. There are 19 residues in the CDR3. V trimming: 2 bases; J trimming: 3 bases; junction bases outside the gene matches: 13. CDR1 MNHEY and CDR2 SVGEGT come from the germline V gene. CDR3 sequence (DNA): TGTGCCAGCAGTTACCGACAGGGACGAACCATGAACTATAATTCACCCCTCCACTTT. The encoded protein is CASSYRQGRTMNYNSPLHF.

V is TRBV7-6 and J is TRBJ1-3; perhaps TRBD1 as D (5 bases). This CDR3 comprises 13 residues. The V gene lost 3 bases and the J gene lost 4 bases, with 7 bases spanning the gap. Germline CDR1 and CDR2: SGHVS and FNYEAQ. CDR3 protein: CASSFGGGNTIYF. CDR3 nucleotides: TGTGCCAGCAGCTTCGGGGGGGGAAACACCATATATTTT.

The chain combines TRBV3-1 (or the pseudogene TRBV3-2) with TRBJ2-7; 15 bases map to TRBD2. The CDR3 runs to 17 residues. CDR1 and CDR2 from the germline V gene are LGHDT and YNNKEL (reference sequence). Trimming removed 4 bases from V and 3 bases from J; junction bases left unmatched: 7. CDR3 bases: TGTGCCAGCAGCCCGAGGGGACTAGCGGGGGGTCTCTACGAGCAGTACTTC. Translation: CASSPRGLAGGLYEQYF.

The genes are TRBV3-1 (or the pseudogene TRBV3-2) and TRBJ2-5; 7 bases map to TRBD2. This CDR3 spans 15 amino acids. J was trimmed by 5 bases and V by 3 bases; bases with no gene match: 9. CDR1 is LGHDT, CDR2 YNNKEL, per germline (reference sequence). CDR3 in DNA: TGTGCCAGCAGCCAGTCACTTCTAGCGGCCGAGACCCAGTACTTC. Translating it yields CASSQSLLAAETQYF.

This chain connects TRBV19 to TRBJ2-2; D uncertain. The CDR3 contains 15 residues. Per germline, CDR1 LNHDA and CDR2 SQIVND (reference sequence). V gave up 0 bases and J gave up 5 bases, with 10 bases separating them. The CDR3 region has the DNA TGTGCCAGTAGTATAGACCGTACAGTGACCGGGGAGCTGTTTTTT. This codes for CASSIDRTVTGELFF.

Written as DNA, the CDR3 is TGTGCCAGCAGCTATTCCCCGGGTCCGAGCAATCAGCCCCAGCATTTT. It codes for CASSYSPGPSNQPQHF. The chain couples TRBV7-6 to TRBJ1-5; D gene unclear. CDR1 is SGHVS, CDR2 FNYEAQ, per germline. The CDR3 contains 16 residues. Trimming left V 4 bases short and J 1 base short, with 14 bases between.

Here the CDR3 reads CSASNPRGDNSPLHF. In DNA, the CDR3 is TGCAGTGCTAGTAACCCCCGGGGGGATAATTCACCCCTCCACTTT. The chain links TRBV20-1 to TRBJ1-6, with D maybe TRBD1 (5 bases). From germline, CDR1 is DFQATT and CDR2 SNEGSKA (reference sequence). This CDR3 is 15 amino acids long. Trimming cost V 3 bases and J 5 bases, with 14 bases left between them.

The rearrangement links TRBV24-1 to TRBJ2-1; 9 positions match TRBD2. The CDR3 loop spans 16 amino acids. Germline lookup yields CDR1 KGHDR and CDR2 SFDVKD. With V trimmed by 4 bases and J by 5 bases, 8 bases remained unmatched. CDR3 nucleotides: TGTGCCACCAGTGACAATAGCGGGGGCGACCACAATGAGCAGTTCTTC. It encodes CATSDNSGGDHNEQFF.

The rearrangement links TRBV5-1 to TRBJ1-2; D is ambiguous. Trimming cost V 0 bases and J 7 bases, with 16 bases left between them. CDR1 and CDR2 from the germline V gene are SGHRS and YFSETQ. The CDR3 is 15 residues long. CDR3 loop: CASSLGTELISGYTF. In DNA, the CDR3 is TGCGCCAGCAGCTTGGGTACAGAGCTGATCTCTGGCTACACCTTC.

V gene TRBV5-1 combines with J gene TRBJ2-3; 10 positions match TRBD1. Unmatched junction bases numbered 15, after V lost 7 bases and J lost 10 bases. CDR1 SGHRS and CDR2 YFSETQ come from the germline V gene. The CDR3 loop spans 15 amino acids. CDR3 region: CASALGQGFGVSQYF. The CDR3 nucleotides are TGCGCCAGCGCTCTGGGACAGGGGTTCGGCGTTTCGCAGTATTTT.

V and J are TRBV3-1 (or the pseudogene TRBV3-2) and TRBJ2-5, with D possibly matching TRBD2 (7 bases). The germline V and J ends were trimmed by 0 bases and 5 bases, with 16 bases remaining between them. The germline gives CDR1 LGHDT, CDR2 YNNKEL (reference sequence). The CDR3 length is 16 residues. The CDR3 nucleotides are TGTGCCAGCAGCCAAGATAAGGGGGGCGGGGGCGAGACCCAGTACTTC. Translated: CASSQDKGGGGETQYF.

The V gene is TRBV23-1, the J gene TRBJ1-6; 12 bases line up with TRBD1. TRBV23-1 is marked as an open reading frame, function uncertain. There are 23 residues in the CDR3. The junction had 23 bases not matched to a gene; V was cut back by 0 bases and J by 8 bases. The CDR3 protein is CASSQSGTGGMGPNTRADSPLHF. The CDR3 DNA reads TGCGCCAGCAGTCAATCGGGGACAGGGGGCATGGGGCCTAATACACGCGCGGATTCACCCCTCCACTTT.

There are a few counts of this clone. The chain joins TRBV30 to TRBJ1-2, with TRBD1 matching over 9 bases. The CDR3 has 15 amino acids. The ends lost 8 bases at V and 4 bases at J; junction bases unmatched: 14. Looked up from germline, CDR1 is GTSNPN and CDR2 is SVGIG (reference sequence). The CDR3 DNA reads TGTGCCAGCCCTCCCGTGACAGGGGGTGCCTATGGCTACACCTTC. This codes for CASPPVTGGAYGYTF.

In its sample, this clone was seen once. The chain carries TRBV6-5 and TRBJ2-7; perhaps TRBD1 as D (5 bases). CDR3 size: 15 residues. Germline-derived CDR1 and CDR2 are MNHEY and SVGAGI. The V and J ends lost 5 bases and 4 bases respectively, with 18 bases between them. The CDR3, as DNA: TGTGCCAGCAGTCTTCGGACACCCCAATCATACGAGCAGTACTTC. Translated, it gives CASSLRTPQSYEQYF.

V gene TRBV19 combines with J gene TRBJ2-5; 9 nucleotides match TRBD1. The germline V gene has CDR1 LNHDA and CDR2 SQIVND (reference sequence). The CDR3 covers 19 residues. Germline trimming cut 2 bases from V and 3 bases from J; bases unmatched to any gene: 16. The CDR3 loop is CASSILFGGTGWPEETQYF. The CDR3, as DNA: TGTGCCAGTAGTATACTTTTTGGAGGGACAGGGTGGCCCGAAGAGACCCAGTACTTC.

V gene TRBV27 combines with J gene TRBJ2-2, with D unresolved. Trimming removed 2 bases at V and 2 bases at J, with 9 bases between. Germline CDR1 is MNHEY and CDR2 is SMNVEV (reference sequence). CDR3 length equals 15 residues. CDR3 sequence (DNA): TGTGCCAGCAGTTTAAACTCCTTCAACACCGGGGAGCTGTTTTTT. It specifies CASSLNSFNTGELFF.